A single T cell receptor beta chain is shown here with its context. As yet, its antigen is unknown. These data come from a study of T cells after yellow fever vaccination. Turning to the study itself: SMART-Seq v4 Ultra Low Input prepared libraries from low-cell fractions. General study points: The booster response re-showed most primary clones: about 96% CD4, approximately 90% CD8. Abundant clonotypes from the bulk population could have been carried over as contaminants into FACS-sorted repertoires.

This CDR3 spans 14 amino acids. The germline CDR1 and CDR2 sequences are MNHNS and SASEGT. J lost 7 bases, V lost 7 bases, and 9 bases had no gene match. TCRdb re-called the 5' RACE reads with MiXCR, one entry per CDR3 protein. The sample includes 250,000 to 350,000 distinct CDR3 sequences, approximately 4.5% of them seen just once. This sequence originates from a man younger than 35 who received the YFV17D yellow fever vaccine. The chain couples TRBV6-1 to TRBJ1-5, with 8 bases identical to TRBD1. Sequencing used PBMCs, obtained 15 days after the yellow fever booster vaccination. The CDR3 nucleotides read TGTGCCAGCACCTGGGACAGGATGGAACAGCCCCAGCATTTT. It translates to CASTWDRMEQPQHF.